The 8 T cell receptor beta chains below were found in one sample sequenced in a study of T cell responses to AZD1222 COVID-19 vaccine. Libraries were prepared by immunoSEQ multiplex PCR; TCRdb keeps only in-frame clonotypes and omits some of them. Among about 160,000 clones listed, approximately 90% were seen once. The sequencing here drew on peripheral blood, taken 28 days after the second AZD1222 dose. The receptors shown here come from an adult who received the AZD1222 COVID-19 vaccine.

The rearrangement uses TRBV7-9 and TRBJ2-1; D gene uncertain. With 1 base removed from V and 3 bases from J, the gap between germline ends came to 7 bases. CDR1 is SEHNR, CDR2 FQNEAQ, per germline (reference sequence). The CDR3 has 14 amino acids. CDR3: CASSLGVNYNEQFF. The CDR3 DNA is TGTGCCAGCAGCTTAGGGGTCAACTACAATGAGCAGTTCTTC.

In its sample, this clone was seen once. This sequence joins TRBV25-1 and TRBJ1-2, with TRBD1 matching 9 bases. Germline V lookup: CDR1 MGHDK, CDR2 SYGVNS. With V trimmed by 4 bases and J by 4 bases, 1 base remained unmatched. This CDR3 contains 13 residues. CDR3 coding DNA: TGTGCCAGCAGTGGGGACAGGGCCTATGGCTACACCTTC. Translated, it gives CASSGDRAYGYTF.

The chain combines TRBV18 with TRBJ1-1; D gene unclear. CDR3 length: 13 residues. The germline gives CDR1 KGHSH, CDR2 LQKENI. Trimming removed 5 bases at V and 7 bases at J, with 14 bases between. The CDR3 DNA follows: TGTGCCAGCTCATCTTCAGGTGACGGTGAAGCTTTCTTT. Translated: CASSSSGDGEAFF.

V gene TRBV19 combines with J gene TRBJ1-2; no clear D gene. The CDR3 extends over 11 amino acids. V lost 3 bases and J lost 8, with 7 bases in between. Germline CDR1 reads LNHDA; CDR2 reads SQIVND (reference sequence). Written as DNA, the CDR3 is TGTGCCAGTAGTATTCCCTCCGGCTACACCTTC. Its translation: CASSIPSGYTF.

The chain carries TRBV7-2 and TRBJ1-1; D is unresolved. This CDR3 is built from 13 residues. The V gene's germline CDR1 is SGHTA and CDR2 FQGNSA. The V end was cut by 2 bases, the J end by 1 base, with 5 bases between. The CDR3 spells CASSLYRNTEAFF. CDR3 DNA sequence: TGTGCCAGCAGCTTATATCGGAACACTGAAGCTTTCTTT.

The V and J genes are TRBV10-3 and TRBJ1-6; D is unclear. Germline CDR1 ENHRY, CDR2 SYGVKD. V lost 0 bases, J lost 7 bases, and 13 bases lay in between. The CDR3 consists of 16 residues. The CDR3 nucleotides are TGTGCCATCAGTGAGTCGGTCCGATCAACCAATTCACCCCTCCACTTT. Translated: CAISESVRSTNSPLHF.

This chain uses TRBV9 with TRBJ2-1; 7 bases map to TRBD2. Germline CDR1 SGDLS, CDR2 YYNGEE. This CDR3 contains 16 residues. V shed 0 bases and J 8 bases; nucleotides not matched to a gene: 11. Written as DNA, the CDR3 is TGTGCCAGCAGCGTAGGGATTCCGGGGGGTGTGCATGAGCAGTTCTTC. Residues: CASSVGIPGGVHEQFF.

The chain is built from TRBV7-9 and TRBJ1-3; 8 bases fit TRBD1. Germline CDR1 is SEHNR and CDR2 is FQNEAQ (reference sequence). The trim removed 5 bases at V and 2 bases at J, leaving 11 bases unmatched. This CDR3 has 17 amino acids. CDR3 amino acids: CASSPQGASIPGNTIYF. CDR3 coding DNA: TGTGCCAGCAGCCCCCAGGGGGCATCGATTCCTGGAAACACCATATATTTT.